These T cell receptor beta chains were read from a single sample in a study of T cell changes during pregnancy in multiple sclerosis. Profiled with immunoSEQ multiplex PCR; TCRdb holds only in-frame clones, not every one. Of 85,000 to 95,000 clones in the sample, roughly 89% were seen once. Sequenced here: peripheral blood, sampled after pregnancy. The receptors were gathered from a female donor in good health, enrolled as a control in a pregnancy study. The CDR3 runs from the conserved cysteine through the conserved F or W. Clone size, where shown, is once, few, many, or a class for clones that have expanded.

TRBJ2-7,TRBV6-5,.,CASSAGGAFEQYF
TRBJ1-4,TRBV5-4,.,CASSSRDSNEKLFF
TRBJ2-1,TRBV5-6,.,CASSLGGPREQFF
TRBJ1-3,TRBV5-1,.,CASKTRTNGHTIYF
TRBJ1-5,TRBV6-5,.,CASSWRGNRPQHF
TRBJ2-1,TRBV7-3,.,CASSSPPDNEQFF
TRBJ1-4,TRBV27,.,CASSLSTGGMVKLFF
TRBJ1-5,TRBV27,.,CASRLEGPGNQPQHF
TRBJ2-3,TRBV7-2,.,CASIPPGGGPDTQYF
TRBJ2-5,TRBV5-3,.,CARSRTATTPQETQYF
TRBJ2-2,TRBV9,.,CASSLWTSGYANTGELFF
TRBJ2-7,TRBV5-5,.,CASTRMGQPSYEQYF
TRBJ2-1,TRBV7-2,.,CASSSLGGSYNEQFF
TRBJ2-1,TRBV7-3,.,CASSPRGERGGNEQFF
TRBJ1-2,TRBV27,.,CASSRTRGAGGYTF
TRBJ2-7,TRBV27,.,CASGIPGTGMYEQYF
TRBJ2-2,TRBV7-3,.,CASSFLSDTGELFF
TRBJ2-5,TRBV28,.,CASRGAQETQYF
TRBJ2-3,TRBV7-3,.,CASSPRGVPQYF
TRBJ2-5,TRBV4-2,.,CASSQGTLGQETQYF
TRBJ2-7,TRBV7-9,few,CASSPGTSYEQYF
TRBJ2-1,TRBV7-9,once,CASSRSGDEQFF
TRBJ2-4,TRBV28,.,CASSLTSGGINIQYF
TRBJ1-2,TRBV7-6,.,CASSLDGTSVGYTF
TRBJ2-1,TRBV11-2,.,CASSLRGGEGNEQFF
TRBJ1-4,TRBV4-1,.,CASSQVGQGVGKLFF
TRBJ1-1,TRBV5-1,few,CASSLGDVTEAFF
TRBJ1-2,TRBV27,once,CASSLSLSDRAGLYGYTF
TRBJ1-1,TRBV5-6,.,CASSLGGMNTEAFF
TRBJ2-5,TRBV9,.,CASSLAPSGVQETQYF
TRBJ1-2,TRBV7-2,.,CASSPGGDRGTGYTF
TRBJ2-1,TRBV19,.,CASSTSGTGGYNEQFF
TRBJ1-2,TRBV6-1,.,CASSPRTGYHYGYTF
TRBJ1-2,TRBV6-5,.,CASSYRVEGYGYTF
TRBJ1-1,TRBV7-2,.,CASSLSLGSTSPRNTEAFF
TRBJ1-3,TRBV5-5,.,CASSIRTGGTGNTIYF
TRBJ2-7,TRBV18,.,CASSLASYEQYF
TRBJ1-2,TRBV10-3,.,CAINAGTGGFGYTF
TRBJ2-3,TRBV28,.,CASSGGTDTQYF
TRBJ2-1,TRBV11-2,.,CASSLGVDEGQFF
TRBJ2-5,TRBV7-8,.,CASVFGLAMKETQYF
TRBJ2-1,TRBV19,.,CASRGTGGSSYNEQFF
TRBJ2-5,TRBV2,.,CASSEAEAPKETQYF
TRBJ1-1,TRBV15,.,CATSRGWQGGRDVEAFF
TRBJ1-1,TRBV15,few,CATSAQGATEAFF
TRBJ2-7,TRBV7-2,once,CASSLAGLAGDYEQYF
TRBJ1-4,TRBV7-2,.,CASSPGRGVTNEKLFF
TRBJ1-4,TRBV7-9,.,CASSLVLGANEKLFF
TRBJ2-7,TRBV10-3,.,CAISEPGQKGDEQYF
TRBJ2-1,TRBV7-3,.,CASSLMSSGGQQFF
TRBJ1-2,TRBV19,.,CASGTGGAIYGYTF
TRBJ1-3,TRBV7-3,.,CASRFLSGNTIYF
TRBJ2-7,TRBV4-1,.,CASGDRYEQYF
TRBJ2-7,TRBV5-5,.,CASSPDRAYEQYF
TRBJ1-5,TRBV19,.,CASSIGGGGSNQPQHF